This T cell receptor (beta chain) was sequenced for a study of CD8 T cells in ankylosing spondylitis. Study-wide results and caveats: Disease-linked clones were CD8+ and relatively rare in peripheral blood. Characteristic, it appeared, of ankylosing spondylitis blood was a TCR beta motif of fewer than 10 highly homologous variants. Matched synovial fluid from ankylosing spondylitis patients was reported to be enriched for disease-linked clones.

With regard to this clonotype: Its antigen is unidentified.

In germline, CDR1 is MNHNS, CDR2 SASEGT. The CDR3 has 13 amino acids. V was trimmed by 6 bases and J by 4 bases, leaving 12 bases between them. With molecular barcodes, quantitative 5'-RACE was used to make the TCR beta libraries. Each CDR3 protein gets one entry after TCRdb re-called the 5' RACE reads with MiXCR. The sample yields some 150,000 distinct CDR3 sequences, around 43% seen once. The origin of this receptor is a male donor with ankylosing spondylitis. This sequence joins TRBV6-1 and TRBJ1-2; D is undetermined. The source material was synovial fluid, either unsorted or a sorted T cell fraction (not recorded which). The CDR3 protein is CASSPTERYGYTF. The CDR3 region has the DNA TGTGCCAGCAGCCCGACGGAACGCTATGGCTACACCTTC.